This TCR beta chain stems from a study of vaccination and CD4 T cells after COVID-19. Across the study: Researchers treated cells with overlapping spike peptides taken from SARS-CoV-2, HCoV-NL63, HCoV-OC43 and HCoV-229E.

The V end was cut by 6 bases, the J end by 6 bases, with 15 bases between. The CDR3 extends over 15 amino acids. Treatment of the sample: approximately nine-day PBMC culture with coronavirus spike peptide pools or control peptides (ViraFEST assay). With the Oncomine TCR Beta short-read assay, DNA from cultured CD4+ T cells was sequenced. Each CDR3 protein is one row after TCRdb ran MiXCR on the PCR reads. Seen here are some 14,000 distinct CDR3 sequences, 25% to 30% observed once, and the top ten hold 19%. Concerning this clonotype: Its antigen is not identified.

The material sequenced was CD4+ T cells from blood, cultured in vitro, taken before SARS-CoV-2 vaccination. The chain couples TRBV12-3 or TRBV12-4 to TRBJ1-6, with D perhaps TRBD1 (5 bases). The origin of this receptor is a human donor who received a COVID-19 vaccine. The CDR3 DNA follows: TGTGCCAGCAGCGGGGGTGGGGTTCCTAATTCACCCCTCCACTTT. Translating gives CASSGGGVPNSPLHF.